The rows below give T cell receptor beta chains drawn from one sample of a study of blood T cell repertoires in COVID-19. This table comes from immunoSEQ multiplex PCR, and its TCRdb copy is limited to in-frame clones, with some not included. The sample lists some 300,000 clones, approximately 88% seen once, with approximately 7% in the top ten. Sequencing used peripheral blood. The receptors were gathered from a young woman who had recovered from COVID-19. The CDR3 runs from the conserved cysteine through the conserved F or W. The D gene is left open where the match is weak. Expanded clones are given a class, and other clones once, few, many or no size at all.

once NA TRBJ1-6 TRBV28 TGTGCCAGCAGGGGGGGGGCCTCCGGATATAATTCACCCCTCCACTTT CASRGGASGYNSPLHF
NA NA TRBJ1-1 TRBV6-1 TGTGCCAGCAGTGAAATAAACAGGGCATGGACTGAAGCTTTCTTT CASSEINRAWTEAFF
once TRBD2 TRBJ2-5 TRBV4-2 TGTGCCAGCAGCCCTGCTCCGACTAGCGGGGGGGAGACCCAGTACTTC CASSPAPTSGGETQYF
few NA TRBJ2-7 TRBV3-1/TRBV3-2 TGTGCCAGCAGCCGGGGTAGCGACGCCTACGAGCAGTACTTC CASSRGSDAYEQYF
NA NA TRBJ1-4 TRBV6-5 TGTGCCAGCAGAGTCAACCGTGAGCATAATGAAAAACTGTTTTTT CASRVNREHNEKLFF
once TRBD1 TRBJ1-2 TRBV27 TGTGCCAGCAGTACGGACAGGACCTATGGCTACACCTTC CASSTDRTYGYTF
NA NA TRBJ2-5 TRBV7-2 TGTGCCAGCAGCTCCCCCAACCGGCAAGAGACCCAGTACTTC CASSSPNRQETQYF
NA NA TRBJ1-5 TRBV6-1 TGTGCCAGCAGTGAAATCGGATCGGGGTCGCAGTACAATCAGCCCCAGCATTTT CASSEIGSGSQYNQPQHF
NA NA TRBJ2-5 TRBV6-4 TGTGCCAGCAGTGACAAGGTCGGACCCGGGGGGACCCAGTACTTC CASSDKVGPGGTQYF
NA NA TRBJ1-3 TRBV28 TGTGCCAGCAGTTTAGTGGCCTCTGGAAACACCATATATTTT CASSLVASGNTIYF
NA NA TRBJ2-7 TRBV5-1 TGCGCCAGCAGCTTGATATCCAGGCTTTCCTACGAGCAGTACTTC CASSLISRLSYEQYF